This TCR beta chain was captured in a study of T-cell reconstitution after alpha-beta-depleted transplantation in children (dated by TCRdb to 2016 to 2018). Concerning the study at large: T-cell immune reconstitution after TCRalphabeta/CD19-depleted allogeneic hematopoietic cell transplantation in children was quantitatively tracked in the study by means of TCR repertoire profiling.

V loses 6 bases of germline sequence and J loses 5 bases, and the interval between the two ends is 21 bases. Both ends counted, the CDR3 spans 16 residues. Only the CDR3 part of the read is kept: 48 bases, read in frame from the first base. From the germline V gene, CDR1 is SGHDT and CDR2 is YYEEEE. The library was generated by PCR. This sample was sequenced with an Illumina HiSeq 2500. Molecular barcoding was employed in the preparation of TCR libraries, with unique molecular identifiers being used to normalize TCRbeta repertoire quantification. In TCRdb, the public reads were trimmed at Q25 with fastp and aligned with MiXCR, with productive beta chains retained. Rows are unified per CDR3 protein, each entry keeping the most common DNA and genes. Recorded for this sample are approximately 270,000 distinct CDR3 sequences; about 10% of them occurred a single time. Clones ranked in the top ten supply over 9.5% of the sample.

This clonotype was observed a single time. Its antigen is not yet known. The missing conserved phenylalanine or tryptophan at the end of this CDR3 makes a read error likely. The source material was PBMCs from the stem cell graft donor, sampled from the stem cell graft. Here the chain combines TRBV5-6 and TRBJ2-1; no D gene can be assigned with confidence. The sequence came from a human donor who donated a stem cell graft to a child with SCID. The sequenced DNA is TGTGCCAGCACCTTCGGTAGGGCTGAGAGGCACAATGAGCAGTTCGTC. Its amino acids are CASTFGRAERHNEQFV.